Below are 15 T cell receptor beta chains sequenced from a single sample in a study of blood T cell repertoires in COVID-19 (dated by TCRdb to 2020 to 2021). Libraries were built with the immunoSEQ multiplex PCR assay. The source is immuneACCESS, and TCRdb retained only in-frame sequences with V and J called. Part of the clones is not carried over; for the studies checked, unresolved V genes explain less than half of this, and the remainder is unexplained. A total of approximately 31,000 clones appear in this sample, more than 85% of them only once. The biggest ten clones account for under 4.5% of the sample. Sequencing was performed on peripheral blood. Source of these receptors: a man aged 60-69 years with acute or convalescent COVID-19.

The CDR3 coding sequence is TGTGCCAGCAGTTTAAATACAGGGGTATATTCACCCCTCCACTTT. Translated, it gives CASSLNTGVYSPLHF. The V call is TRBV27, the J call TRBJ1-6; TRBD1 matches 7 bases. The CDR3 runs 15 residues. CDR1 is MNHEY and CDR2 is SMNVEV in the germline V gene (reference sequence). V trimming: 2 bases; J trimming: 8 bases; junction bases outside the gene matches: 6.

The genes are TRBV3-1 (or the pseudogene TRBV3-2) and TRBJ1-5; a possible D gene is TRBD1 (6 bases). The CDR3 is made up of 14 amino acids. Trimming shortened V by 4 bases and J by 7 bases, and 14 bases separated the two germline ends. Germline V gene sequence: CDR1 LGHDT, CDR2 YNNKEL (reference sequence). The CDR3 here is CASSPRGTGQPQHF. For the CDR3, the DNA is TGTGCCAGCAGCCCCAGGGGTACCGGGCAGCCCCAGCATTTT.

V usage is TRBV29-1 and J usage is TRBJ2-7, with TRBD1 as a possible D gene (8 bases). V was shortened by 5 bases and J by 6 bases, with 41 bases between the two germline ends. CDR3 size: 21 residues. The germline V gene has CDR1 SQVTM and CDR2 ANQGSEA. CDR3 bases: TGCAGCGTTTGGGCCCTCAAGAGCGGGGCGGCCTCGACAGGGGCATGGGGCGAGCAGTACTTC. Its translation is CSVWALKSGAASTGAWGEQYF.

This chain uses TRBV7-2 with TRBJ2-5; 7 bases line up with TRBD2. The CDR3 sequence is 16 residues long. V lost 2 bases to trimming and J lost 1 base; unmatched junction nucleotides: 7. The germline gives CDR1 SGHTA, CDR2 FQGNSA. CDR3 DNA: TGTGCCAGCAGCTTAACCGGGAGGCGGAGCCAAGAGACCCAGTACTTC. It encodes CASSLTGRRSQETQYF.

This chain connects TRBV27 to TRBJ2-1; 7 positions match TRBD2. The CDR3 runs 13 residues. V trimming: 0 bases; J trimming: 12 bases; junction bases outside the gene matches: 5. Germline V gene sequence: CDR1 MNHEY, CDR2 SMNVEV (reference sequence). CDR3 in amino acids: CASSLSRTRLQFF. As DNA, the CDR3 is TGTGCCAGCAGTTTATCGAGGACTAGATTGCAGTTCTTC.

V is TRBV6-5 and J is TRBJ1-2; D possibly corresponds to TRBD1 (5 bases). V was clipped by 3 bases and J by 7 bases, with 12 bases between them. This CDR3 region has 13 residues. CDR1 and CDR2 from the germline V gene are MNHEY and SVGAGI. Written as DNA, the CDR3 is TGTGCCAGCAGTTATAACGGGAGGGGTGGCTACACCTTC. Amino acid sequence: CASSYNGRGGYTF.

This clone was seen just once. J is TRBJ2-3 and V is TRBV19; D possibly corresponds to TRBD2 (6 bases). This CDR3 is 14 amino acids long. V was shortened by 10 bases and J by 0 bases, with 14 bases between the two germline ends. Germline CDR1 reads LNHDA; CDR2 reads SQIVND (reference sequence). CDR3 nucleotides: TGTGCCACCGTTAGCGGTACTAGCACAGATACGCAGTATTTT. Its protein is CATVSGTSTDTQYF.

The chain has TRBV19 and TRBJ1-1; 12 bases fit TRBD1. Germline loops: CDR1 LNHDA, CDR2 SQIVND (reference sequence). V lost 6 bases, J lost 3 bases, and 5 bases stayed unmatched. The CDR3 consists of 15 residues. The CDR3, as DNA: TGTGCCAGTAGACCGGGACAGGGGGCTTACACTGAAGCTTTCTTT. Translated, it gives CASRPGQGAYTEAFF.

This rearrangement joins TRBV19 to TRBJ2-5, with a tentative D call TRBD1 (5 bases). The CDR3 sequence is 14 residues long. Germline CDR1 and CDR2: LNHDA and SQIVND (reference sequence). Trimming stripped 5 bases from V and 4 bases from J, with 14 bases between. The CDR3 DNA reads as TGTGCCAGTAGTTTCAGGGTTCTCGGAGAGACCCAGTACTTC. Translating it yields CASSFRVLGETQYF.

The CDR3, as DNA: TGTGCCAGCAGTGAATGGCAGGGGGCGGCAGCTTTCTTT. Translating gives CASSEWQGAAAFF. The chain employs TRBV2 and TRBJ1-1; 8 bases are shared with TRBD1. The CDR3 spans 13 residues. Per the germline V gene, CDR1 is SNHLY and CDR2 is FYNNEI. V trimming: 2 bases; J trimming: 10 bases; junction bases outside the gene matches: 6.

This clone has a single count. CDR3 amino acids: CASSPGGASDEQYV. CDR3 sequence (DNA): TGTGCCAGCAGTCCTGGGGGCGCCTCGGACGAGCAGTACGTC. The rearrangement links TRBV6-5 to TRBJ2-7, with D possibly being TRBD1 (6 bases). Germline CDR1 MNHEY, CDR2 SVGAGI. This CDR3 has 14 amino acids. V lost 5 bases and J 5 bases, leaving 16 bases between the germline ends.

This clone was seen just once. The DNA of the CDR3 is TGCGCCAGCAGCTTGGGGGGAGACACCTACGAGCAGTACGTC. It translates to CASSLGGDTYEQYV. The chain recombines TRBV5-1 with TRBJ2-7; TRBD2 is a possible D gene (5 bases). Germline CDR1 SGHRS, CDR2 YFSETQ. The CDR3 length is 14 residues. V gave up 0 bases and J gave up 2 bases, with 9 bases separating them.

Comment on this clone: Other DNA sequences in this specimen translate into the identical CDR3. The V and J genes are TRBV5-1 and TRBJ2-1; TRBD1 agrees at 8 bases. V dropped 2 bases and J dropped 1; count of bases not matched to a gene: 2. This CDR3 has 15 residues. Germline V lookup: CDR1 SGHRS, CDR2 YFSETQ. The CDR3 bases are TGCGCCAGCAGCTTCGGACAGGGATCCTACAATGAGCAGTTCTTC. Amino acids: CASSFGQGSYNEQFF.

The chain recombines TRBV7-2 with TRBJ2-1; TRBD2 matches 15 bases. This CDR3 region has 16 residues. Per germline, CDR1 SGHTA and CDR2 FQGNSA. J gave up 7 bases and V 5 bases, and 6 bases lay outside the gene matches. The CDR3 bases are TGTGCCAGCAGCCGTTCCGGGACTAGCGGGAGGAATGAGCAGTTCTTC. It specifies CASSRSGTSGRNEQFF.

This rearrangement joins TRBV27 to TRBJ2-7; the match to TRBD1 covers 9 bases. The junction had 14 bases not matched to a gene; V was cut back by 6 bases and J by 5 bases. Per the germline V gene, CDR1 is MNHEY and CDR2 is SMNVEV (reference sequence). CDR3 length: 16 residues. CDR3: CASSRYRGLQIDEQYF. DNA of the CDR3: TGTGCCAGCAGCCGATACAGGGGGCTTCAAATAGACGAGCAGTACTTC.